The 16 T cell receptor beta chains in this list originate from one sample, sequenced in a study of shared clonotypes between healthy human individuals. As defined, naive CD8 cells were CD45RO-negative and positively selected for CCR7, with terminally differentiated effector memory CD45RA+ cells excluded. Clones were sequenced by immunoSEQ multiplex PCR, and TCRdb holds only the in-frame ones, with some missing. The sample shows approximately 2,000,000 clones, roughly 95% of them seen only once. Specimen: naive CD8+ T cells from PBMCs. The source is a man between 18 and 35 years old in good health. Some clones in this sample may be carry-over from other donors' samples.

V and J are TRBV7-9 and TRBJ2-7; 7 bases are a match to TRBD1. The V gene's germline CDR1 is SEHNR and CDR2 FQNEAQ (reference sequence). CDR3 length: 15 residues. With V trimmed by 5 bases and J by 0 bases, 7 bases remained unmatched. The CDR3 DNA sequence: TGTGCCAGCAGCCCCCCGGGACAGAACTCCTACGAGCAGTACTTC. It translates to CASSPPGQNSYEQYF.

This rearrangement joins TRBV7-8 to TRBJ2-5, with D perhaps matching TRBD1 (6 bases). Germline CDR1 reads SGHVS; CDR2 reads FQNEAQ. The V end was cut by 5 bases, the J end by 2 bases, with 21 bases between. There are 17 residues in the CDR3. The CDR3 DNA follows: TGTGCCAGCAGCCAAAGCCTGACAGGTCCCGGTCAAGAGACCCAGTACTTC. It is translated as CASSQSLTGPGQETQYF.

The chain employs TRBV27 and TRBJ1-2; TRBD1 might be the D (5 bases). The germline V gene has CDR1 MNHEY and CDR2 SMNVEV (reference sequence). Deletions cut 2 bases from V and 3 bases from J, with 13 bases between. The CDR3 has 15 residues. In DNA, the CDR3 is TGTGCCAGCAGTTTACGGACATCTTTGGACTATGGCTACACCTTC. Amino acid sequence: CASSLRTSLDYGYTF.

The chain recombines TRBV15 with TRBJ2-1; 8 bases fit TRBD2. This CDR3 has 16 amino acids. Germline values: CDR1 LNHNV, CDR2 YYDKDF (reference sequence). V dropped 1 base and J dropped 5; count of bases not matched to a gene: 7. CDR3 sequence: CATSRVSGLVNNEQFF. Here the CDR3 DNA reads TGTGCCACCAGCAGAGTATCGGGACTAGTCAACAATGAGCAGTTCTTC. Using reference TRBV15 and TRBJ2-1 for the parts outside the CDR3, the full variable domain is DAMVIQNPRYQVTQFGKPVTLSCSQTLNHNVMYWYQQKSSQAPKLLFHYYDKDFNNEADTPDNFQSRRPNTSFCFLDIRSPGLGDTAMYLCATSRVSGLVNNEQFFGPGTRLTVL.

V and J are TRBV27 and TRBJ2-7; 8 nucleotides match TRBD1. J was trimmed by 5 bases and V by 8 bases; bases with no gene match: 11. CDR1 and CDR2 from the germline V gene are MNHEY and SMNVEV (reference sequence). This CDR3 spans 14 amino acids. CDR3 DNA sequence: TGTGCCAGCGCTTGGCAGGGGGCGTCCGACGAGCAGTACTTC. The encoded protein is CASAWQGASDEQYF.

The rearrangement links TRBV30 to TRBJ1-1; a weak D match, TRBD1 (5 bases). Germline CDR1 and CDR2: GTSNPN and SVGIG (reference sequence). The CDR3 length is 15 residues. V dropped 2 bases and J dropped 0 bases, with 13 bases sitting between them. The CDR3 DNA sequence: TGTGCCTGGAGTCACCGCGGGACCTTGAACACTGAAGCTTTCTTT. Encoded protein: CAWSHRGTLNTEAFF. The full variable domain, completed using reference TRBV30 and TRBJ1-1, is SQTIHQWPATLVQPVGSPLSLECTVEGTSNPNLYWYRQAAGRGLQLLFYSVGIGQISSEVPQNLSASRPQDRQFILSSKKLLLSDSGFYLCAWSHRGTLNTEAFFGQGTRLTVV.

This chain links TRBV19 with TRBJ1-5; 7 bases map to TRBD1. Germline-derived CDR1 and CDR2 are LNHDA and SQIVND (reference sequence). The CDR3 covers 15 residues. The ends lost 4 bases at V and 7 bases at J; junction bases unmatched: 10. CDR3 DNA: TGTGCCAGTAGTAGCCTGACAGGGCTCGAACAGCCCCAGCATTTT. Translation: CASSSLTGLEQPQHF.

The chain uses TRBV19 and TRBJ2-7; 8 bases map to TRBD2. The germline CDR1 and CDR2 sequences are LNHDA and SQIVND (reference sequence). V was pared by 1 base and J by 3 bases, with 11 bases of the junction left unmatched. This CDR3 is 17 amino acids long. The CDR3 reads CASSIAREGLDYYEQYF. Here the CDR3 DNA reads TGTGCCAGTAGTATAGCACGGGAGGGCCTCGATTACTACGAGCAGTACTTC.

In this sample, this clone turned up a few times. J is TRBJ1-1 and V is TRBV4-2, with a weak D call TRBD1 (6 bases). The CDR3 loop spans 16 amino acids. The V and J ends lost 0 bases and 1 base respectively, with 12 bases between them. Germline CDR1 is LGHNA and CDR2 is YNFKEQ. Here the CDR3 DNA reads TGTGCCAGCAGCCAAGAGCACAGGGAGGAGAACACTGAAGCTTTCTTT. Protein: CASSQEHREENTEAFF.

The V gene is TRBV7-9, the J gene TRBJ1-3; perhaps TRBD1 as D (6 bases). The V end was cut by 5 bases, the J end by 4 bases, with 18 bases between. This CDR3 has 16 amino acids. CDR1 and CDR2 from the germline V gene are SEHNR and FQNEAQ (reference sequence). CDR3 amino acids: CASSHRDRPDGNTIYF. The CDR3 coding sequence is TGTGCCAGCAGCCACCGCGACAGGCCTGACGGAAACACCATATATTTT.

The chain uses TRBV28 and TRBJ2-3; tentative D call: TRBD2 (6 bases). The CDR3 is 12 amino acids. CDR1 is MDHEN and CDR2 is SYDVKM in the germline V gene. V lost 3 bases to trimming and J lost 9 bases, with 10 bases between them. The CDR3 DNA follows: TGTGCCAGCAGTTTTCGGGGGTTGACGCAGTATTTT. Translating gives CASSFRGLTQYF. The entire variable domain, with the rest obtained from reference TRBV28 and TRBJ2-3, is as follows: DVKVTQSSRYLVKRTGEKVFLECVQDMDHENMFWYRQDPGLGLRLIYFSYDVKMKEKGDIPEGYSVSREKKERFSLILESASTNQTSMYLCASSFRGLTQYFGPGTRLTVL.

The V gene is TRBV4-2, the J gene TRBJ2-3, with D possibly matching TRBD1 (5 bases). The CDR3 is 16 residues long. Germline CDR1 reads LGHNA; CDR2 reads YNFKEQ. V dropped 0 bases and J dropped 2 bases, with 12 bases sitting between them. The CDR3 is CASSQEGPPFTDTQYF. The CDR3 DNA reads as TGTGCCAGCAGCCAAGAGGGGCCCCCTTTCACAGATACGCAGTATTTT.

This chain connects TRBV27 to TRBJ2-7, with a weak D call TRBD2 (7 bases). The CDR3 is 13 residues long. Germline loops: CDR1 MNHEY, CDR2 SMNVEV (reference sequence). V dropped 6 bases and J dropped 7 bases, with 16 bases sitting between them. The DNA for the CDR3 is TGTGCCAGCAGGCACAGGGAGGGGCGGGAGCAGTACTTC. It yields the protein CASRHREGREQYF.

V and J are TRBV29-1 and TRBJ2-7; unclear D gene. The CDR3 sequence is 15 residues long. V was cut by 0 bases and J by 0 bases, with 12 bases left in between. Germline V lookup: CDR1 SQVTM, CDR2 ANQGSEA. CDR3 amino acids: CSVEDRASSSYEQYF. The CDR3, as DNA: TGCAGCGTTGAAGATAGGGCTTCGAGCTCCTACGAGCAGTACTTC.

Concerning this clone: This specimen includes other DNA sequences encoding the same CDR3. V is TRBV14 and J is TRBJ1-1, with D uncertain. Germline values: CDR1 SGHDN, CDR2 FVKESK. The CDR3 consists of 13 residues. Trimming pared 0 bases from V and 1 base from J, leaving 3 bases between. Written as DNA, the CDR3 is TGTGCCAGCAGCCAAGATAGGAACACTGAAGCTTTCTTT. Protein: CASSQDRNTEAFF.

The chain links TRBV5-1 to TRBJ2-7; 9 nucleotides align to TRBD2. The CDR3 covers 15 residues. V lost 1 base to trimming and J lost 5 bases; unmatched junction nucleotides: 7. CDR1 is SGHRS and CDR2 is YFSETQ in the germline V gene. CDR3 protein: CASSLMSSGNHEQYF. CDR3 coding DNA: TGCGCCAGCAGCTTGATGTCTAGCGGGAATCACGAGCAGTACTTC.